In its sample, the clone carrying this TCR beta chain was seen many times. Its target is unknown. The data originate from a study of T cell repertoires in cytomegalovirus infection. The germline CDR1 and CDR2 sequences are MDHEN and SYDVKM. CDR3 length: 13 amino acids. Between the trimmed V and J ends, which lost 3 bases and 4 bases, there was a span of 10 bases. Study-level results: Frequencies of public TCR beta families were cumulated, and this identified carriers of CMV plus the relevant HLA.

TCRdb passed the reads through MiXCR, listing each CDR3 protein once. The sample has fewer than 700,000 distinct CDR3 sequences; 20% to 25% are singletons. This chain links TRBV28 with TRBJ2-7; perhaps TRBD2 as D (5 bases). This TCR came from a human donor in good health (CMV status not recorded). Some clones in this sample may be carry-over from other donors' samples. Sequenced input: CD8+ T cells from PBMCs. CDR3 DNA sequence: TGTGCCAGCAGTTTGGCCGGGGAGTACGAGCAGTACGTC. It encodes CASSLAGEYEQYV.